The rows below give T cell receptor beta chains drawn from one sample of a study of shared clonotypes between healthy human individuals. Measured with immunoSEQ multiplex PCR; TCRdb has only the in-frame clones, and not every one. The data contain around 620,000 clones, about 95% of them singletons. The specimen was naive CD8+ T cells sorted from blood. These receptor sequences come from a woman between 25 and 40 years old in good health. Each CDR3 is given with its conserved first and last residue. A D gene is named only where the DNA matches it firmly. The size of a clone is reported for some rows only, either as once, few or many, or as a class for expanded clones.

>TRBJ2-7|NA|TRBV4-1|NA
TGCGCCAGCTCTCTCCGGGTATCCTACGAGCAGTACTTC
CASSLRVSYEQYF
>TRBJ2-5|NA|TRBV28|NA
TGTGCCAGCAGTTTGTCGGGGCAAGAGACCCAGTACTTC
CASSLSGQETQYF
>TRBJ2-3|NA|TRBV10-1|NA
TGCGCCACCTCCCGATCAGACCCCACAGATACGCAGTATTTT
CATSRSDPTDTQYF
>TRBJ2-1|NA|TRBV4-1|TRBD2
TGCGCCAGCAGCCAGATACGGGCGGGAGACGGTAATGAGCAGTTCTTC
CASSQIRAGDGNEQFF
>TRBJ2-1|NA|TRBV7-9|NA
TGTGCCAGCAGCTCCGGGACAAGCTACAATGAGCAGTTCTTC
CASSSGTSYNEQFF
>TRBJ2-5|NA|TRBV5-6|NA
TGTGCCAGCAACCTTAAGAGGGGAAAGGAGACCCAGTACTTC
CASNLKRGKETQYF
>TRBJ2-7|NA|TRBV7-2|TRBD2
TGTGCCAGCAGCTTAGTAGCGGGAGGCGCCTACGAGCAGTACTTC
CASSLVAGGAYEQYF
>TRBJ2-7|NA|TRBV27|TRBD2
TGTGCCAGCAGACTAGCGGGAGGGCCGGAGGAGCAGTACTTC
CASRLAGGPEEQYF
>TRBJ2-1|NA|TRBV7-9|NA
TGTGCCAGCAGCTTAGGCGACAGAGAGCAGTTCTTC
CASSLGDREQFF
>TRBJ1-1|once|TRBV19|NA
TGTGCCAGTAGTCCGGAGGGTCCCCTGAACACTGAAGCTTTCTTT
CASSPEGPLNTEAFF
>TRBJ1-1|NA|TRBV28|NA
TGTGCCAGCAGTCAAGGGGTTTTCGCTGAAGCTTTCTTT
CASSQGVFAEAFF
>TRBJ2-5|once|TRBV4-1|NA
TGCGCCAGCAGCCAAGAACCGTACCAAGAGACCCAGTACTTC
CASSQEPYQETQYF
>TRBJ2-7|NA|TRBV2|NA
TGTGCCAGCAGTGAAGCGGGGGGACCCTCCTACGAGCAGTACTTC
CASSEAGGPSYEQYF
>TRBJ2-7|NA|TRBV2|NA
TGTGCCAGCAGGTGGCTGGCGGGCCCCTACGAGCAGTACTTC
CASRWLAGPYEQYF
>TRBJ2-7|NA|TRBV7-9|NA
TGTGCCAGCAGCTTAGTGAGACAAATAGAAGAGCAGTACTTC
CASSLVRQIEEQYF
>TRBJ2-1|NA|TRBV19|NA
TGTGCCAGTAGTATAGGAATCCAATCGCGGGGCTCCTACAATGAGCAGTTCTTC
CASSIGIQSRGSYNEQFF
>TRBJ2-4|NA|TRBV7-8|TRBD2
TGTGCCAGCAGCTCCCGACTAGCGGGAGGGCCAATACTAGCCAAAAACATTCAGTACTTC
CASSSRLAGGPILAKNIQYF
>TRBJ2-7|NA|TRBV29-1|TRBD2
TGCAGCGGAAGGACTAGCGGATCCTACGAGCAGTACTTC
CSGRTSGSYEQYF
>TRBJ2-7|NA|TRBV19|TRBD1
TGTGCCAGTAGTACGGGACAGGGAACCTACGAGCAGTACTTC
CASSTGQGTYEQYF
>TRBJ2-7|NA|TRBV11-3|TRBD1
TGTGCCAGCAGCTCCGGGACAGGGAGCGAGCAGTACTTC
CASSSGTGSEQYF
>TRBJ2-7|NA|TRBV5-1|TRBD1
TGCGCCAGCAGCTTCACAGGGGGAACCTACGAGCAGTACTTC
CASSFTGGTYEQYF
>TRBJ2-7|NA|TRBV28|TRBD2
TGTGCCAGCAGTAGGGTAGCGGGAGAAACGACCTACGAGCAGTACTTC
CASSRVAGETTYEQYF
>TRBJ1-2|NA|TRBV9|NA
TGTGCCAGCAGCGTAGAGGACAGATCCTATGGCTACACCTTC
CASSVEDRSYGYTF
>TRBJ1-2|NA|TRBV25-1|TRBD1
TGTGCCAGCAGTGTTTCAGGGGGCAACTATGGCTACACCTTC
CASSVSGGNYGYTF
>TRBJ2-5|NA|TRBV9|NA
TGTGCCAGCAGCGTAGTTGGGGGAAGTGGGGAGACCCAGTACTTC
CASSVVGGSGETQYF
>TRBJ2-3|once|TRBV29-1|TRBD1
TGCAGCGTTGAAGGTTACCGGGACAGGGTTGCAGATACGCAGTATTTT
CSVEGYRDRVADTQYF
>TRBJ2-2|NA|TRBV30|TRBD1
TGTGCCTGGAACCAAGCCGGGACAGGGGTCGCCGGGGAGCTGTTTTTT
CAWNQAGTGVAGELFF
>TRBJ2-7|NA|TRBV28|TRBD1
TGTGCCAGCTCAGACAGGGTAGCCTACGAGCAGTACTTC
CASSDRVAYEQYF
>TRBJ2-5|NA|TRBV4-1|TRBD2
TGCGCCAGCAGCCAAGATTCCCTAGCGGGAGAGGACGGAGAGACCCAGTACTTC
CASSQDSLAGEDGETQYF
>TRBJ2-7|NA|TRBV6-5|NA
TGTGCCAGCGGTAGTTCCGGGGCCTACGAGCAGTACTTC
CASGSSGAYEQYF
>TRBJ2-2|NA|TRBV20-1|NA
TGCAGTGCTAGGTGGGACGGGGAGCTGTTTTTT
CSARWDGELFF
>TRBJ1-3|NA|TRBV5-5|NA
TGTGCCAGCAGCTTGGGTGCAGGCCAGAGGGGATATTTT
CASSLGAGQRGYF
>TRBJ2-7|NA|TRBV7-8|TRBD2
TGTGCCAGCAGCTGGGCGGGAGGGCCCCACGAGCAGTACTTC
CASSWAGGPHEQYF
>TRBJ1-5|once|TRBV27|NA
TGTGCCAGCAGTCTGGGAACAGGGCATAGCAATCAGCCCCAGCATTTT
CASSLGTGHSNQPQHF
>TRBJ1-2|NA|TRBV27|NA
TGTGCCAGCAGTTTATCGAAGGGCGGTAACTATGGCTACACCTTC
CASSLSKGGNYGYTF
>TRBJ2-5|NA|TRBV6-6|NA
TGTGCCAGCAGTTCAGTCCCGGGAAGTCAGACCCAGTACTTC
CASSSVPGSQTQYF
>TRBJ2-3|once|TRBV7-9|TRBD2
TGTGCCAGCACCCTCGGGACTAGCGGAAAATCTAGCACAGATACGCAGTATTTT
CASTLGTSGKSSTDTQYF
>TRBJ1-3|NA|TRBV5-4|NA
TGTGCCAGCAGCTTCAACTCTGGAAACACCATATATTTT
CASSFNSGNTIYF
>TRBJ1-1|NA|TRBV6-5|NA
TGTGCCAGCAGTTACAGGGGTAACACTGAAGCTTTCTTT
CASSYRGNTEAFF
>TRBJ2-2|NA|TRBV28|NA
TGTGCCAGCTGTACCTTCTTTAACACCGGGGAGCTGTTTTTT
CASCTFFNTGELFF
>TRBJ2-7|NA|TRBV29-1|NA
TGCAGCGTTGTTACTGGCAGCTCCTACGAGCAGTACTTC
CSVVTGSSYEQYF
>TRBJ2-1|NA|TRBV11-2|NA
TGTGCCAGCAGCTTAGAGAAGGGTGAGTTCTTC
CASSLEKGEFF
>TRBJ2-2|NA|TRBV11-2|NA
TGTGCCAGCAGCCGGAAAACCAACACCGGGGAGCTGTTTTTT
CASSRKTNTGELFF